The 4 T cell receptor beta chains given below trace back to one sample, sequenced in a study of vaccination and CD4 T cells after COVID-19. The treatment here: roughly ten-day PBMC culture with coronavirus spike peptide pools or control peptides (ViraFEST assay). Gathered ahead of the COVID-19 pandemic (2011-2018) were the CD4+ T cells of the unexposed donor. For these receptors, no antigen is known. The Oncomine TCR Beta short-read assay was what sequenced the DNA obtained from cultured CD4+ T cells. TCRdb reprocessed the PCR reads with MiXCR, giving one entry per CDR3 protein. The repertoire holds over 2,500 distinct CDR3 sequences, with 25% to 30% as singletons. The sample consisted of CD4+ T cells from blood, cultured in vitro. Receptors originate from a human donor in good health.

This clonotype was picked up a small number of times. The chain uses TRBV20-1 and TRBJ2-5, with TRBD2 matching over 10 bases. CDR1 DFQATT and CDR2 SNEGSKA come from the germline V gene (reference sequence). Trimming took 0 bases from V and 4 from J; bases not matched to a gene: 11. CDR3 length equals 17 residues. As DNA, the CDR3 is TGCAGTGCTAGAGATTGGGGTAGCGGGAGGAGCCGAGAGACCCAGTACTTC. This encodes CSARDWGSGRSRETQYF.

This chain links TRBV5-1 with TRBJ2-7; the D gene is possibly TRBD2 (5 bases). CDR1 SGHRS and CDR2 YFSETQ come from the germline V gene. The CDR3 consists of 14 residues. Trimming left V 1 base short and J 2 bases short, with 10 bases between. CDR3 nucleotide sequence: TGCGCCAGCAGCTTGCCCGGGGTCACCTACGAGCAGTACTTC. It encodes CASSLPGVTYEQYF.

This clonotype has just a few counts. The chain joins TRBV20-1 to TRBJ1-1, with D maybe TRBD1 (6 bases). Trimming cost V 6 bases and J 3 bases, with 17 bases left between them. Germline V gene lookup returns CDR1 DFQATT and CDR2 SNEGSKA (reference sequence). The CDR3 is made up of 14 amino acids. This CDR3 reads CSALARRGYTEAFF. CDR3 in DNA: TGCAGTGCGCTGGCCCGCAGGGGATACACTGAAGCTTTCTTT.

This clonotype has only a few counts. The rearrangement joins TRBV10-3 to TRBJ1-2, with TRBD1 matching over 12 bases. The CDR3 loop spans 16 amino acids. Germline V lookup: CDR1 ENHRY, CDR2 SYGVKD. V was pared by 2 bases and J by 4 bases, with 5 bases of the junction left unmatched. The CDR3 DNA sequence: TGTGCCATCAGTGAGGGGGGACAGGGGGCGAGCTATGGCTACACCTTC. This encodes CAISEGGQGASYGYTF.